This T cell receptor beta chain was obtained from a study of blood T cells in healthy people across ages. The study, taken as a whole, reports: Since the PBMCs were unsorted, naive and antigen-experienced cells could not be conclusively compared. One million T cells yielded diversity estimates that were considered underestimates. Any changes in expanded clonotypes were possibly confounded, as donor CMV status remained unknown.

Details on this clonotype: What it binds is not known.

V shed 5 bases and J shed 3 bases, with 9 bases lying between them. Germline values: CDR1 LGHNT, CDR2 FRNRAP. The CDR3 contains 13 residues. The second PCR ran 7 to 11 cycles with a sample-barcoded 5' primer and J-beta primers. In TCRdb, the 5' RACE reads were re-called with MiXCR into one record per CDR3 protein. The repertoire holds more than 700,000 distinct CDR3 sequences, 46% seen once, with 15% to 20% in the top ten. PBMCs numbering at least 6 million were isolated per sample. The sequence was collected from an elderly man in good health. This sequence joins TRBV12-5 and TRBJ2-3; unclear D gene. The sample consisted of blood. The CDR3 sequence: CASGVYGTDTQYF. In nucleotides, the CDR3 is TGTGCTAGTGGTGTGTACGGTACAGATACGCAGTATTTT.